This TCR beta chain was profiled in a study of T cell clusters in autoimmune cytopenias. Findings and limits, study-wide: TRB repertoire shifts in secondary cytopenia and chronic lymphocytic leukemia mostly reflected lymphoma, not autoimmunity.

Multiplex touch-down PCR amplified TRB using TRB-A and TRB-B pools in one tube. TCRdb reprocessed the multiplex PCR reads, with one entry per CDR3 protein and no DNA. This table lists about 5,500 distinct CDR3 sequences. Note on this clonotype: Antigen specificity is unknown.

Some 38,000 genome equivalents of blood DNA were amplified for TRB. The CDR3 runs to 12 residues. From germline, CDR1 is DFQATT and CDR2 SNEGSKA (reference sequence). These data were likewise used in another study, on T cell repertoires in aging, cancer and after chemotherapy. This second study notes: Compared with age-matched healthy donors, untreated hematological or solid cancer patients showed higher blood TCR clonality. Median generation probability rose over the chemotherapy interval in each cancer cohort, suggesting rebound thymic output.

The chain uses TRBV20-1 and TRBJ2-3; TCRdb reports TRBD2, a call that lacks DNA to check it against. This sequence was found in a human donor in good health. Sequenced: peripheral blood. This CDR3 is CSAPEGPDTQYF.